Each of the 5 T cell receptor beta chains below was sequenced from the same sample in a study of regulatory T cells in long-lasting Graves disease. Described time point: persistent/refractory GD, antithyroid drugs over 5 years with positive TRAb. The TCR library was prepared using RNA isolated from PBMCs. Arm-PCR of CDR3 regions and iRepertoire HTBI primers were used to build TCR beta libraries. TCRdb reanalysed the multiplex PCR reads using MiXCR and keeps one entry per CDR3 protein. The sample has 650,000 to 700,000 distinct CDR3 sequences; 25% to 30% are singletons. Sequenced material: peripheral blood mononuclear cells (PBMCs), taken when the disease was refractory, from a patient treated with antithyroid drugs. The source is a female donor with Graves disease.

This clonotype was counted many times. The J gene is TRBJ1-1, the V gene TRBV12-3 or TRBV12-4; the D gene is possibly TRBD1 (5 bases). V lost 5 bases and J lost 4, with 17 bases in between. The CDR3 is 15 residues long. CDR3 amino acids: CASSPGGARFTEAFF. The CDR3 DNA is TGTGCCAGCAGTCCAGGAGGGGCGCGTTTCACTGAAGCTTTCTTT.

This chain uses TRBV10-3 with TRBJ1-1, with D perhaps matching TRBD1 (6 bases). Per germline, CDR1 ENHRY and CDR2 SYGVKD. Trimming shortened V by 3 bases and J by 6 bases, and 17 bases separated the two germline ends. This CDR3 has 15 residues. Written as DNA, the CDR3 is TGTGCCATCAGTGACCGTGGGGGGCGAGCTTCTGAAGCTTTCTTT. Encoded protein: CAISDRGGRASEAFF.

This clonotype occurred a few times. The chain is built from TRBV7-9 and TRBJ1-1; D uncertain. Trimming stripped 2 bases from V and 8 bases from J, with 21 bases between. CDR3 length equals 16 residues. Germline V gene sequence: CDR1 SEHNR, CDR2 FQNEAQ (reference sequence). CDR3 DNA: TGTGCCAGCAGCTTACCAATCGAGCGGCCAGCTCGGGAAGCTTTCTTT. It yields the protein CASSLPIERPAREAFF.

This clonotype was counted many times. V usage is TRBV12-3 or TRBV12-4 and J usage is TRBJ2-2; 8 bases align to TRBD2. This CDR3 is 15 amino acids long. V gave up 3 bases and J gave up 7 bases; unmatched junction bases: 7. CDR3 coding DNA: TGTGCCAGCAGTTTCGGGAGGGGGGCCGACGGGGAGCTGTTTTTT. Translated: CASSFGRGADGELFF.

In this sample, this clonotype turned up many times. The chain combines TRBV12-3 or TRBV12-4 with TRBJ2-5; 10 nucleotides agree with TRBD2. The CDR3 has 15 residues. Trimming removed 3 bases from V and 3 bases from J; junction bases left unmatched: 4. CDR3 in amino acids: CASSLGLAGEETQYF. The CDR3, as DNA: TGTGCCAGCAGTTTGGGGCTAGCGGGAGAAGAGACCCAGTACTTC.